This TCR beta chain comes out of a study of T cell clonotyping in hematopoietic cell transplantation (dated by TCRdb to the early 2020s). Study-level background: A total of some 140 blood samples were gathered in the study from roughly 40 consecutive transplant recipients along with their related donors. Recruitment of patients was conducted between September 2015 and January 2017, and follow-up was continued until late 2020 or death. General study outcomes and caveats: A decrease in recipient TCR diversity was observed after transplant, and a progressive increase in pathologically expanded clonotypes was seen from day 30 to day 180. Inverse Simpson Index values from donors and from recipients before transplant predicted broader TCR repertoire diversity after transplant. Overlap with donor repertoires was found for only a small fraction of recipient repertoires, with over 95% found to appear de novo at the given depth. The sample size was limited and the cells went unsorted, which meant the CD4 and CD8 repertoire contributions could not be told apart.

TCR beta CDR3 regions were amplified from genomic DNA with the immunoSEQ assay, a bias-controlled multiplex PCR using V- and J-specific primers. In a second PCR step, a proprietary barcode and Illumina adapter sequences were attached to the CDR3 amplicons. CDR3 libraries were sequenced on an Illumina MiSeq instrument. Regarding the original processing steps: Export and quality control were handled in immunoSEQ Analyzer 3.0, while downstream analyses relied on R Bioconductor and Immunarch. Only productive rearrangements in the normalized downsampled data set went into calculating the repertoire metrics. In the normalized cohort, a clonotype counted as pathologically expanded if the clonotype was larger than 5 templates. The Inverse Simpson Index served as the measure of repertoire diversity. CMV-specificity analyses were carried out on the non-normalized data set to capture all clonotypes. TCRdb obtained this table from immuneACCESS and retained in-frame rearrangements with V and J assigned. These tables miss some clones; where compared with another copy, unresolved V genes account for less than half of the shortfall, and the remainder is unexplained. Clone size and V and J calls were adopted from that table, with D and trimming inferred from the DNA. The sample table shows about 16,000 clones, and roughly 90% are seen once. The ten top clones hold about 2.9% of the sample.

Related transplant donors provided blood samples for TCR beta sequencing. Nuclei Lysis Solution was used to extract genomic DNA from fresh or cryopreserved unfractionated peripheral blood mononuclear cells. CDR1 is given as SGDLS and CDR2 as YYNGEE, both from the germline V gene. V loses 3 bases of germline sequence and J loses 4 bases, and the interval between the two ends is 8 bases. Reading from cysteine to phenylalanine, the CDR3 counts 13 amino acids. CDR3 DNA only is kept here, 39 bases in frame from base 1. Remarks on this clone: Its recognized antigen is unknown. Base qualities are missing; no much larger clone stands one base away.

The receptor chain draws on TRBV9 and TRBJ1-3; no D gene call is confident. The sample consisted of peripheral blood mononuclear cells. The source is a man aged 45-65 years in good health. Some clones in this sample may be carry-over from other donors' samples. The nucleotide sequence reads TGTGCCAGCAGCGGCGCTGCGGGAAACACCATATATTTT. Translation gives CASSGAAGNTIYF. This CDR3, with the reference TRBV9 and TRBJ1-3 proteins standing in past its ends, gives the full variable domain DSGVTQTPKHLITATGQRVTLRCSPRSGDLSVYWYQQSLDQGLQFLIQYYNGEERAKGNILERFSAQQFPDLHSELNLSSLELGDSALYFCASSGAAGNTIYFGEGSWLTVV.